This TCR beta chain was documented in a study of blood T cell repertoires in COVID-19. Across the study: COVID-19 samples, acute and convalescent, were from the United States, Italy and Spain. Sources were T cells, B-cell-depleted T cells, or PBMCs; the material itself was cDNA or gDNA.

Concerning this clone: The same CDR3 also results from other DNA sequences found in this sample.

In the original analysis: Estimation of nucleated cell counts relied on the amplification of reference gene primers. Method: immunoSEQ multiplex PCR; TCRdb's copy keeps in-frame clones and lacks some. The D gene and trimming were derived from the DNA, and the V and J assignments and clone size from that table. The repertoire holds over 85,000 clones, with approximately 90% as singletons. The CDR3 is made up of 15 amino acids. V was shortened by 0 bases and J by 1 base, with 10 bases between the two germline ends. Germline V gene lookup returns CDR1 SGHRS and CDR2 YFSETQ. The origin of this receptor is a woman aged 45 to 65 with acute or convalescent COVID-19. The sequenced material came from peripheral blood. The genes are TRBV5-1 and TRBJ1-1, with a weak D call TRBD1 (5 bases). CDR3 DNA: TGCGCCAGCAGCTTGGGTGACAGAGAGAACACTGAAGCTTTCTTT. Translation: CASSLGDRENTEAFF.